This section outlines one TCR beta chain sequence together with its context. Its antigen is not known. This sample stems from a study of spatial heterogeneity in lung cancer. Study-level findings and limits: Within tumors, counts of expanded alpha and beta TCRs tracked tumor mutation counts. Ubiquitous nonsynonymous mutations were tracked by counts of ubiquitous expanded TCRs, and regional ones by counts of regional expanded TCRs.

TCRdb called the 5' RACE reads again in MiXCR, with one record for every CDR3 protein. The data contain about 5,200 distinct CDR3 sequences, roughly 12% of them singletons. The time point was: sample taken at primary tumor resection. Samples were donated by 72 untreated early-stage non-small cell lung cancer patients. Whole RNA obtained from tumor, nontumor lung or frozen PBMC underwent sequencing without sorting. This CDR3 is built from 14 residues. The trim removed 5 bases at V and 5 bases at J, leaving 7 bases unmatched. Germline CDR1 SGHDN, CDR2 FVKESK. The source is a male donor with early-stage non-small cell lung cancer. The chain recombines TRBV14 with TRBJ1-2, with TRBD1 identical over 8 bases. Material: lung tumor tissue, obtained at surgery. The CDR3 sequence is CASSGGQATYGYTF. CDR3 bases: TGTGCCAGCAGCGGGGGACAGGCGACTTATGGCTACACCTTC.